Listed below are T cell receptor delta chains from one sample, sequenced in a study of gammadelta T cells in human blood. TCRdb redid clone calling on the RT-PCR reads using CATT. Of some 670 delta-chain clones listed, approximately 15% were seen once; the top ten hold 22%. The sequencing input was non-Vgamma9Vdelta2 gamma-delta T cells from adult blood. Receptors were obtained from a human donor. Each CDR3 is given with its conserved first and last residue. D genes are given only for firm matches. Clone size is given for some rows only: seen once, a few or many times, or a class if the clone is expanded.

V gene: TRAV38-2/DV8; D gene: TRDD3; J gene: TRDJ1; CDR3 length: 20; clone size: NA; CDR3 protein: CAYIPTRILGWGIVADKLIF; CDR3 DNA: TGTGCTTATATACCAACAAGAATCTTGGGGTGGGGGATCGTCGCGGATAAACTCATCTTT
V gene: TRDV1; D gene: TRDD3; J gene: TRDJ1; CDR3 length: 21; clone size: NA; CDR3 protein: CALGERIGNWGILGGTDKLIF; CDR3 DNA: TGTGCTCTTGGGGAACGCATCGGGAACTGGGGGATACTTGGGGGCACCGATAAACTCATCTTT
V gene: TRDV1; D gene: TRDD2; J gene: TRDJ1; CDR3 length: 21; clone size: large; CDR3 protein: CALGEGAFLQYWADCTDKLIF; CDR3 DNA: TGTGCTCTTGGGGAAGGGGCCTTCCTACAGTACTGGGCGGACTGCACCGATAAACTCATCTTT
V gene: TRDV1; D gene: TRDD3; J gene: TRDJ2; CDR3 length: 22; clone size: hyperexpanded; CDR3 protein: CALGATTGDTPLRLSLTAQLFF; CDR3 DNA: TGTGCTCTTGGGGCCACAACGGGGGATACACCTCTTAGATTATCTTTGACAGCACAACTCTTCTTT
V gene: TRDV1; D gene: NA; J gene: TRDJ1; CDR3 length: 20; clone size: large; CDR3 protein: CALGAPGAVLGYLSTDKLIF; CDR3 DNA: TGTGCTCTTGGGGCCCCGGGGGCGGTCTTAGGATACCTGAGCACCGATAAACTCATCTTT
V gene: TRDV1; D gene: NA; J gene: TRDJ1; CDR3 length: 19; clone size: large; CDR3 protein: CALGELWVWFPRGDMELIF; CDR3 DNA: TGTGCTCTTGGGGAACTCTGGGTATGGTTTCCCCGAGGAGATATGGAACTCATCTTT
V gene: TRDV3; D gene: TRDD2; J gene: TRDJ1; CDR3 length: 20; clone size: medium-sized; CDR3 protein: CAAAPSYLYWIWRRTDKLIF; CDR3 DNA: TGTGCCGCGGCCCCTTCCTACCTGTACTGGATCTGGCGGCGGACCGATAAACTCATCTTT
V gene: TRAV38-2/DV8; D gene: TRDD3; J gene: TRDJ1; CDR3 length: 19; clone size: medium-sized; CDR3 protein: CAYRSFSLHWGIRTDKLIF; CDR3 DNA: TGTGCTTATAGGAGCTTTTCCTTACACTGGGGGATACGAACCGATAAACTCATCTTT
V gene: TRDV1; D gene: TRDD3; J gene: TRDJ1; CDR3 length: 23; clone size: large; CDR3 protein: CALGVPPFLILGDTRVGTDKLIF; CDR3 DNA: TGTGCTCTTGGGGTACCGCCCTTCCTCATACTGGGGGATACCAGGGTTGGCACCGATAAACTCATCTTT
V gene: TRDV1; D gene: TRDD3; J gene: TRDJ1; CDR3 length: 19; clone size: medium-sized; CDR3 protein: CALGESTILLLGIKNKLIF; CDR3 DNA: TGTGCTCTTGGGGAATCAACCATCCTCTTACTGGGGATAAAGAATAAACTCATCTTT
V gene: TRDV1; D gene: NA; J gene: TRDJ1; CDR3 length: 18; clone size: medium-sized; CDR3 protein: CALGDPVSPRRATDKLIF; CDR3 DNA: TGTGCTCTTGGGGACCCAGTTTCCCCCCGAAGGGCCACCGATAAACTCATCTTT
V gene: TRDV1; D gene: NA; J gene: TRDJ1; CDR3 length: 20; clone size: large; CDR3 protein: CALGFPFLLGAPFNTDKLIF; CDR3 DNA: TGTGCTCTTGGGTTCCCGTTCCTACTGGGGGCCCCCTTTAACACCGATAAACTCATCTTT
V gene: TRDV1; D gene: TRDD3; J gene: TRDJ1; CDR3 length: 18; clone size: large; CDR3 protein: CALGELAGYGLYTDKLIF; CDR3 DNA: TGTGCTCTTGGGGAACTGGCGGGATACGGCCTGTACACCGATAAACTCATCTTT
V gene: TRDV3; D gene: TRDD3; J gene: TRDJ1; CDR3 length: 16; clone size: hyperexpanded; CDR3 protein: CAFSTTSLGFGDKLIF; CDR3 DNA: TGTGCCTTTAGCACTACCTCACTGGGGTTTGGCGATAAACTCATCTTT
V gene: TRDV1; D gene: TRDD3; J gene: TRDJ1; CDR3 length: 19; clone size: medium-sized; CDR3 protein: CALGEQAAFPLYWGIGLIF; CDR3 DNA: TGTGCTCTTGGGGAACAAGCGGCCTTCCCTCTATACTGGGGGATCGGTCTCATCTTT
V gene: TRDV3; D gene: TRDD3; J gene: TRDJ1; CDR3 length: 16; clone size: large; CDR3 protein: CAFNVLGTGDTDKLIF; CDR3 DNA: TGTGCCTTTAACGTACTGGGGACGGGGGACACCGATAAACTCATCTTT
V gene: TRDV3; D gene: NA; J gene: TRDJ2; CDR3 length: 15; clone size: large; CDR3 protein: CALEDSSALTAQLFF; CDR3 DNA: TGTGCCCTAGAGGATTCATCAGCTTTGACAGCACAACTCTTCTTT
V gene: TRDV1; D gene: TRDD3; J gene: TRDJ1; CDR3 length: 22; clone size: medium-sized; CDR3 protein: CALGELQTFYWGYGEYTDKLIF; CDR3 DNA: TGTGCTCTTGGGGAACTACAAACGTTCTACTGGGGATACGGGGAGTACACCGATAAACTCATCTTT
V gene: TRAV29/DV5; D gene: NA; J gene: TRDJ1; CDR3 length: 21; clone size: medium-sized; CDR3 protein: CAATWPSYGFGGYRYTDKLIF; CDR3 DNA: TGTGCAGCAACCTGGCCTTCCTACGGATTTGGGGGATACCGGTACACCGATAAACTCATCTTT
V gene: TRDV1; D gene: TRDD3; J gene: TRDJ1; CDR3 length: 28; clone size: few; CDR3 protein: CALGEPPTFLRDPVWGIRGNFYTDKLIF; CDR3 DNA: TGTGCTCTTGGGGAACCCCCCACCTTCCTAAGGGACCCGGTCTGGGGGATACGCGGGAACTTTTACACCGATAAACTCATCTTT
V gene: TRDV1; D gene: TRDD3; J gene: TRDJ1; CDR3 length: 18; clone size: medium-sized; CDR3 protein: CALGPTSIWGDTTDKLIF; CDR3 DNA: TGTGCTCTTGGTCCCACTTCTATTTGGGGGGATACAACCGATAAACTCATCTTT
V gene: TRAV23/DV6; D gene: TRDD3; J gene: TRDJ1; CDR3 length: 20; clone size: large; CDR3 protein: CAGPIGAETGGYRYRDKLIF; CDR3 DNA: TGTGCTGGGCCGATTGGGGCTGAGACTGGGGGATACAGGTACAGGGATAAACTCATCTTT
V gene: TRDV1; D gene: TRDD3; J gene: TRDJ1; CDR3 length: 19; clone size: large; CDR3 protein: CALGEPYFIWGIWTDKLIF; CDR3 DNA: TGTGCTCTTGGGGAACCTTACTTCATCTGGGGGATATGGACCGATAAACTCATCTTT
V gene: TRDV1; D gene: TRDD3; J gene: TRDJ1; CDR3 length: 18; clone size: large; CDR3 protein: CALGEPWYWGIYTDKLIF; CDR3 DNA: TGTGCTCTTGGGGAACCGTGGTACTGGGGGATTTACACCGATAAACTCATCTTT
V gene: TRDV1; D gene: TRDD2; J gene: TRDJ1; CDR3 length: 18; clone size: large; CDR3 protein: CALGISYQYSLPRDKLIF; CDR3 DNA: TGTGCTCTTGGGATTTCCTACCAATACTCACTTCCGCGGGATAAACTCATCTTT
V gene: TRDV1; D gene: TRDD3; J gene: TRDJ1; CDR3 length: 21; clone size: large; CDR3 protein: CALGERQSVLWGIQAGNKLIF; CDR3 DNA: TGTGCTCTTGGGGAACGTCAGTCTGTCCTCTGGGGGATACAGGCTGGAAATAAACTCATCTTT
V gene: TRDV1; D gene: TRDD3; J gene: TRDJ1; CDR3 length: 19; clone size: large; CDR3 protein: CALGETGALGAPYTDKLIF; CDR3 DNA: TGTGCTCTTGGGGAAACGGGCGCGCTGGGGGCCCCGTACACCGATAAACTCATCTTT
V gene: TRDV3; D gene: NA; J gene: TRDJ1; CDR3 length: 15; clone size: large; CDR3 protein: CAVYPLEEYTDKLIF; CDR3 DNA: TGTGCCGTCTACCCCTTGGAGGAGTACACCGATAAACTCATCTTT
V gene: TRDV1; D gene: TRDD3; J gene: TRDJ1; CDR3 length: 19; clone size: few; CDR3 protein: CALGELFPYWWGRIDKLIF; CDR3 DNA: TGTGCTCTTGGGGAACTATTCCCGTACTGGTGGGGGAGGATCGATAAACTCATCTTT
V gene: TRDV1; D gene: NA; J gene: TRDJ1; CDR3 length: 22; clone size: large; CDR3 protein: CALGEPPAFFPWGDKYTDKLIF; CDR3 DNA: TGTGCTCTTGGGGAACCGCCGGCCTTCTTCCCTTGGGGAGACAAGTACACCGATAAACTCATCTTT
V gene: TRDV1; D gene: NA; J gene: TRDJ1; CDR3 length: 18; clone size: large; CDR3 protein: CALGDGARAGDSTDKLIF; CDR3 DNA: TGTGCTCTTGGGGACGGGGCTCGAGCTGGGGATTCTACCGATAAACTCATCTTT
V gene: TRDV1; D gene: NA; J gene: TRDJ1; CDR3 length: 15; clone size: medium-sized; CDR3 protein: CALGDPTPGPDKLIF; CDR3 DNA: TGTGCTCTTGGGGATCCGACACCGGGCCCGGATAAACTCATCTTT
V gene: TRDV1; D gene: TRDD3; J gene: TRDJ1; CDR3 length: 22; clone size: NA; CDR3 protein: CALGEPDFLPYWGPRGSDKLIF; CDR3 DNA: TGTGCTCTTGGGGAACCCGACTTCCTTCCGTACTGGGGGCCACGAGGGAGCGATAAACTCATCTTT
V gene: TRDV1; D gene: NA; J gene: TRDJ2; CDR3 length: 19; clone size: NA; CDR3 protein: CALGGAMLYPFLLIAQLFF; CDR3 DNA: TGTGCTCTTGGGGGCGCTATGTTATACCCGTTCCTTTTGATAGCACAACTCTTCTTT
V gene: TRAV29/DV5; D gene: TRDD3; J gene: TRDJ1; CDR3 length: 19; clone size: NA; CDR3 protein: CAASALSWGIWMGPDKLIF; CDR3 DNA: TGTGCAGCAAGCGCGCTTTCCTGGGGGATATGGATGGGGCCCGATAAACTCATCTTT
V gene: TRDV1; D gene: NA; J gene: TRDJ1; CDR3 length: 21; clone size: NA; CDR3 protein: CALGDLGRIAFWVGDTDKLIF; CDR3 DNA: TGTGCTCTTGGGGATCTTGGCCGAATAGCCTTCTGGGTCGGGGACACCGATAAACTCATCTTT
V gene: TRDV1; D gene: TRDD3; J gene: TRDJ1; CDR3 length: 24; clone size: large; CDR3 protein: CALGELTDLQYWGARVRYTDKLIF; CDR3 DNA: TGTGCTCTTGGGGAACTAACTGACCTACAGTACTGGGGGGCACGGGTTCGGTACACCGATAAACTCATCTTT
V gene: TRDV1; D gene: TRDD3; J gene: TRDJ1; CDR3 length: 23; clone size: medium-sized; CDR3 protein: CALGEPPDLQYWGIRFNTDKLIF; CDR3 DNA: TGTGCTCTTGGGGAACCCCCCGACCTACAATACTGGGGGATACGCTTTAACACCGATAAACTCATCTTT
V gene: TRDV1; D gene: NA; J gene: TRDJ1; CDR3 length: 15; clone size: large; CDR3 protein: CALGPRFTWVYNVIF; CDR3 DNA: TGTGCTCTTGGTCCCAGGTTCACATGGGTGTACAATGTCATCTTT
V gene: TRDV1; D gene: NA; J gene: TRDJ1; CDR3 length: 19; clone size: large; CDR3 protein: CALGERLLPTHWGIEELIF; CDR3 DNA: TGTGCTCTTGGGGAAAGACTCCTTCCTACCCACTGGGGGATCGAGGAACTCATCTTT
V gene: TRDV1; D gene: NA; J gene: TRDJ1; CDR3 length: 17; clone size: large; CDR3 protein: CALGETTYWEEADKLIF; CDR3 DNA: TGTGCTCTTGGGGAAACAACCTACTGGGAGGAGGCCGATAAACTCATCTTT
V gene: TRDV1; D gene: TRDD3; J gene: TRDJ1; CDR3 length: 18; clone size: large; CDR3 protein: CALGEIGGYAGRTDKLIF; CDR3 DNA: TGTGCTCTTGGGGAAATTGGGGGATACGCTGGGAGGACCGATAAACTCATCTTT
V gene: TRDV1; D gene: TRDD3; J gene: TRDJ1; CDR3 length: 21; clone size: few; CDR3 protein: CALGDPSYVGIRGMYTDKLIF; CDR3 DNA: TGTGCTCTTGGGGATCCATCCTACGTGGGGATACGGGGCATGTACACCGATAAACTCATCTTT
V gene: TRDV1; D gene: TRDD3; J gene: TRDJ1; CDR3 length: 21; clone size: NA; CDR3 protein: CALGKPVSPIDWGRGPDKLIF; CDR3 DNA: TGTGCTCTTGGGAAGCCGGTTTCCCCAATTGACTGGGGGAGAGGGCCCGATAAACTCATCTTT
V gene: TRDV1; D gene: TRDD3; J gene: TRDJ1; CDR3 length: 20; clone size: medium-sized; CDR3 protein: CALGDRIFPLGLGDTDKLIF; CDR3 DNA: TGTGCTCTTGGGGACCGGATCTTCCCCTTAGGCCTGGGGGATACCGATAAACTCATCTTT
V gene: TRDV1; D gene: NA; J gene: TRDJ1; CDR3 length: 19; clone size: large; CDR3 protein: CALGELPVTEGSLSGKLIF; CDR3 DNA: TGTGCTCTTGGGGAGCTACCCGTCACGGAGGGATCTTTGAGCGGTAAACTCATCTTT
V gene: TRDV1; D gene: TRDD3; J gene: TRDJ1; CDR3 length: 17; clone size: large; CDR3 protein: CALGELPFWGMRDKLIF; CDR3 DNA: TGTGCTCTTGGGGAACTGCCATTCTGGGGGATGCGGGATAAACTCATCTTT
V gene: TRDV3; D gene: TRDD3; J gene: TRDJ1; CDR3 length: 17; clone size: NA; CDR3 protein: CAFPTPWGTEYTDKLIF; CDR3 DNA: TGTGCCTTTCCCACACCCTGGGGGACCGAGTACACCGATAAACTCATCTTT
V gene: TRDV1; D gene: NA; J gene: TRDJ1; CDR3 length: 24; clone size: medium-sized; CDR3 protein: CALGDPKAGPRNPHLTLYTDKLIF; CDR3 DNA: TGTGCTCTTGGGGACCCCAAAGCTGGGCCTCGAAACCCACACCTCACCCTGTACACCGATAAACTCATCTTT
V gene: TRDV1; D gene: TRDD3; J gene: TRDJ1; CDR3 length: 20; clone size: large; CDR3 protein: CALRRPPPTGGYALTDKLIF; CDR3 DNA: TGTGCTCTTAGGAGGCCTCCTCCCACTGGGGGATACGCATTAACCGATAAACTCATCTTT
V gene: TRDV1; D gene: TRDD3; J gene: TRDJ1; CDR3 length: 21; clone size: medium-sized; CDR3 protein: CALGEPPTLTGGLHLTDKLIF; CDR3 DNA: TGTGCTCTTGGGGAACCGCCTACCCTTACTGGGGGATTACACCTCACCGATAAACTCATCTTT
V gene: TRDV1; D gene: TRDD3; J gene: TRDJ1; CDR3 length: 23; clone size: NA; CDR3 protein: CALGELSGPPYWGVARNQIRLIF; CDR3 DNA: TGTGCTCTTGGGGAACTAAGTGGACCCCCGTACTGGGGGGTCGCAAGAAACCAAATTAGACTCATCTTT
V gene: TRDV1; D gene: TRDD3; J gene: TRDJ1; CDR3 length: 17; clone size: large; CDR3 protein: CALGERGIPLGTDKLIF; CDR3 DNA: TGTGCTCTTGGGGAACGGGGGATACCCCTCGGAACCGATAAACTCATCTTT
V gene: TRDV1; D gene: TRDD3; J gene: TRDJ1; CDR3 length: 20; clone size: few; CDR3 protein: CALGDSTRGDWGIRTDKLIF; CDR3 DNA: TGTGCTCTTGGGGACTCTACGAGGGGGGACTGGGGGATAAGAACCGATAAACTCATCTTT
V gene: TRDV1; D gene: TRDD3; J gene: TRDJ1; CDR3 length: 23; clone size: large; CDR3 protein: CALGPELPTTLNWGIRGRNKLIF; CDR3 DNA: TGTGCTCTTGGCCCTGAGCTTCCTACAACCTTAAACTGGGGGATAAGGGGTAGGAATAAACTCATCTTT
V gene: TRDV1; D gene: TRDD3; J gene: TRDJ1; CDR3 length: 24; clone size: medium-sized; CDR3 protein: CALGEVMIGIRLPHPTLHTDKLIF; CDR3 DNA: TGTGCTCTTGGGGAGGTCATGATCGGGATACGTTTACCCCATCCCACCCTTCACACCGATAAACTCATCTTT
V gene: TRDV1; D gene: NA; J gene: TRDJ1; CDR3 length: 19; clone size: large; CDR3 protein: CALGELIPPLAGVSAKLIF; CDR3 DNA: TGTGCTCTTGGGGAACTCATCCCCCCCTTGGCTGGGGTGTCCGCTAAACTCATCTTT
V gene: TRDV1; D gene: NA; J gene: TRDJ1; CDR3 length: 16; clone size: medium-sized; CDR3 protein: CALGAPRWKYTDKLIF; CDR3 DNA: TGTGCTCTTGGGGCCCCCCGGTGGAAGTACACCGATAAACTCATCTTT
V gene: TRDV1; D gene: NA; J gene: TRDJ1; CDR3 length: 15; clone size: large; CDR3 protein: CALGVDSGYTDKLIF; CDR3 DNA: TGTGCTCTTGGGGTCGACTCTGGCTACACCGATAAACTCATCTTT